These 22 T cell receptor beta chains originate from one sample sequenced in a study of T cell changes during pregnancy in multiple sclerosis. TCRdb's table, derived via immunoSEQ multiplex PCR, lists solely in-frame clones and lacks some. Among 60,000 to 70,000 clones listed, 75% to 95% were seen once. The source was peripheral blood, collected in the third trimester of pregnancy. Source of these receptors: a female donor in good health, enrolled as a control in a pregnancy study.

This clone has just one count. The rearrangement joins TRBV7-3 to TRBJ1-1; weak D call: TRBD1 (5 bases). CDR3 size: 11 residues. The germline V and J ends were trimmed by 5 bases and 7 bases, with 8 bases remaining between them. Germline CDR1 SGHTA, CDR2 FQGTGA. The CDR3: CASSQRGEAFF. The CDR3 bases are TGTGCCAGCAGCCAAAGGGGTGAAGCTTTCTTT.

The CDR3 DNA reads as TGTGCCAGCAGTTTAGACAGGGGGCGGTCTGTTGACTACGAGCAGTACTTC. It codes for CASSLDRGRSVDYEQYF. The genes are TRBV27 and TRBJ2-7, with TRBD1 identical over 10 bases. V trimming: 2 bases; J trimming: 3 bases; junction bases outside the gene matches: 10. Germline V gene lookup returns CDR1 MNHEY and CDR2 SMNVEV (reference sequence). CDR3 length: 17 residues.

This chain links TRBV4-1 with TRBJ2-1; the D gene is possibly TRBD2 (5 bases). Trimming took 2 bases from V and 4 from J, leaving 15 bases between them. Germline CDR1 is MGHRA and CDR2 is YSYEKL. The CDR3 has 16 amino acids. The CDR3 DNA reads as TGCGCCAGCAGCCAACCCGTGCGGGCGCGATACAATGAGCAGTTCTTC. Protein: CASSQPVRARYNEQFF.

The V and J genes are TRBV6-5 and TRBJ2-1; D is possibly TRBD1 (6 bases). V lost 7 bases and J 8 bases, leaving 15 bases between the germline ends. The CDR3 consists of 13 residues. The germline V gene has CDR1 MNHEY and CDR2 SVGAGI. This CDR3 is CASKNTGIDEQFF. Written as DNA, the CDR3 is TGTGCCAGCAAAAACACAGGGATCGATGAGCAGTTCTTC.

CDR3 bases: TGTGCCAGTAGTATAGCGTCTCGAGCGGGGAGTACCGGGGAGCTGTTTTTT. Residues: CASSIASRAGSTGELFF. The rearrangement joins TRBV19 to TRBJ2-2, with 7 bases lining up with TRBD2. CDR3 length: 17 residues. V lost 1 base to trimming and J lost 5 bases; unmatched junction nucleotides: 10. From germline, CDR1 is LNHDA and CDR2 SQIVND (reference sequence).

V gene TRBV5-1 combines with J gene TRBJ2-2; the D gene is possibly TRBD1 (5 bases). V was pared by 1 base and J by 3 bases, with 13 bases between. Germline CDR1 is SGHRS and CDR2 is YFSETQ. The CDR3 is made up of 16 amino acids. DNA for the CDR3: TGCGCCAGCAGCTTGACAGGACACTCGGACACCGGGGAGCTGTTTTTT. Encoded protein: CASSLTGHSDTGELFF.

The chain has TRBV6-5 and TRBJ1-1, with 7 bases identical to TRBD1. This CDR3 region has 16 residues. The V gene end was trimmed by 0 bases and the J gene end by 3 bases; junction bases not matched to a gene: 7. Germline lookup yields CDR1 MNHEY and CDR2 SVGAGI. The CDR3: CASSYSLGGGHTEAFF. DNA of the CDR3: TGTGCCAGCAGTTACTCTTTAGGGGGCGGGCACACTGAAGCTTTCTTT.

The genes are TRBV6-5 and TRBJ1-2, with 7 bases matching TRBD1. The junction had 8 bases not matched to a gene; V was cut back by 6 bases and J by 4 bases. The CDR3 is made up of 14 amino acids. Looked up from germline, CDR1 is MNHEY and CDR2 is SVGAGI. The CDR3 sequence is CASRSGQDSYGYTF. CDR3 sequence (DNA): TGTGCCAGCAGATCCGGACAGGACTCCTATGGCTACACCTTC.

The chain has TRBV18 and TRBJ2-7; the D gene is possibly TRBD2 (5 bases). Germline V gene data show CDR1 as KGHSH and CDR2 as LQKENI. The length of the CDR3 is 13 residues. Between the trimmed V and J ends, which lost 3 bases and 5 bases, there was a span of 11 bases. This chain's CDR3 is CASSPGGYHEQYF. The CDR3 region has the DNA TGTGCCAGCTCACCCGGCGGGTACCACGAGCAGTACTTC.

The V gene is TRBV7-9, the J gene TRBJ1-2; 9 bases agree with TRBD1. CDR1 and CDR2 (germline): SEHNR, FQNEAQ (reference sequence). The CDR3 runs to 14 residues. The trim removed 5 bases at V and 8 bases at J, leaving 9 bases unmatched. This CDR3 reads CASSLTQGAMGYTF. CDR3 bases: TGTGCCAGCAGCCTAACACAGGGGGCGATGGGCTACACCTTC.

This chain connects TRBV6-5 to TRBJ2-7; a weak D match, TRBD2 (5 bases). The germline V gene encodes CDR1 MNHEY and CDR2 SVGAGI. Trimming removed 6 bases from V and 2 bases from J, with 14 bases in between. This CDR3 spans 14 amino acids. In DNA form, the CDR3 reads TGTGCCAGCAGCCGAAGCGGAAACGCCTACGAGCAGTACTTC. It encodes CASSRSGNAYEQYF.

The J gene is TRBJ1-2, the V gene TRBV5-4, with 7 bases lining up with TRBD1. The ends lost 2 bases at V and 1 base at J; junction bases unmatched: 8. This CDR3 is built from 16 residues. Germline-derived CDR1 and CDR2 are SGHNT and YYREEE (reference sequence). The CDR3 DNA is TGTGCCAGCAGCTTCGGGACAGCCCTGATTAACTATGGCTACACCTTC. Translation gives CASSFGTALINYGYTF.

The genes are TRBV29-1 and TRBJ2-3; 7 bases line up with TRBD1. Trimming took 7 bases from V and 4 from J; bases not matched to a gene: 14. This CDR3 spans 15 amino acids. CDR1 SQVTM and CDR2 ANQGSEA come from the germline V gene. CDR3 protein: CSGLLGRTGPDTQYF. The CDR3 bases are TGCAGCGGCCTTCTGGGACGGACAGGCCCAGATACGCAGTATTTT.

CDR3 protein: CASRRGGRYEQYF. The CDR3 bases are TGTGCCAGCAGGAGGGGGGGAAGGTACGAGCAGTACTTC. This chain links TRBV27 with TRBJ2-7; D may be TRBD2 (7 bases). In germline, CDR1 is MNHEY, CDR2 SMNVEV (reference sequence). This CDR3 comprises 13 residues. Trimming removed 6 bases from V and 4 bases from J, with 13 bases in between.

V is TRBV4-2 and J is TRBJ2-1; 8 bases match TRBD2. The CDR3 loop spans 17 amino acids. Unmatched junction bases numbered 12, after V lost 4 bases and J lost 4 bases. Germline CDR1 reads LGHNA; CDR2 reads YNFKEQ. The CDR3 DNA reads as TGTGCCAGCAGCCCAGGGGACGGGAGGGGGACATACAATGAGCAGTTCTTC. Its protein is CASSPGDGRGTYNEQFF.

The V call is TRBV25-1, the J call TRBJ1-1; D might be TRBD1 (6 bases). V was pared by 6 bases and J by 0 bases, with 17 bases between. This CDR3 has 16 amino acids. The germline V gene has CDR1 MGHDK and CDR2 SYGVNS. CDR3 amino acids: CASSGRGSVMNTEAFF. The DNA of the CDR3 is TGTGCCAGCAGCGGAAGGGGGTCCGTAATGAACACTGAAGCTTTCTTT.

The CDR3 DNA is TGTGCCAGCAGCTGGGGACATGTGGAGACCCAGTACTTC. Its translation is CASSWGHVETQYF. The chain carries TRBV11-1 and TRBJ2-5; D is possibly TRBD1 (6 bases). From germline, CDR1 is SGHAT and CDR2 FQDESV (reference sequence). The CDR3 runs 13 residues. Trimming shortened V by 4 bases and J by 5 bases, and 11 bases separated the two germline ends.

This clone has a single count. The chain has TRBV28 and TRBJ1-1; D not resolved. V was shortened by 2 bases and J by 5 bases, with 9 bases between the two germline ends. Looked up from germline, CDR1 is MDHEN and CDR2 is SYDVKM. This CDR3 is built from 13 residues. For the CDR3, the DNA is TGTGCCAGCAGTTTACGGGGTGGGACTGAAGCTTTCTTT. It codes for CASSLRGGTEAFF. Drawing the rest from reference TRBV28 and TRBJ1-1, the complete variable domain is DVKVTQSSRYLVKRTGEKVFLECVQDMDHENMFWYRQDPGLGLRLIYFSYDVKMKEKGDIPEGYSVSREKKERFSLILESASTNQTSMYLCASSLRGGTEAFFGQGTRLTVV.

Written as DNA, the CDR3 is TGCGCCAGCAGCTGGGGGTCGACAGGGGCGGGCACCGGGGAGCTGTTTTTT. Residues: CASSWGSTGAGTGELFF. The chain employs TRBV5-1 and TRBJ2-2, with TRBD1 matching 8 bases. Germline-derived CDR1 and CDR2 are SGHRS and YFSETQ. There are 17 residues in the CDR3. J gave up 4 bases and V 3 bases, and 11 bases lay outside the gene matches.

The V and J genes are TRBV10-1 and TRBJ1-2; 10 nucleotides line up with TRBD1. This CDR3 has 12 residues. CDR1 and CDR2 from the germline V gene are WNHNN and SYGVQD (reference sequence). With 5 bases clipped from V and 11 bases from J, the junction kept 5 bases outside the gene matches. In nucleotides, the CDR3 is TGCGCCAGCAGTCCCCGGGACAGGGGTTACACCTTC. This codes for CASSPRDRGYTF.

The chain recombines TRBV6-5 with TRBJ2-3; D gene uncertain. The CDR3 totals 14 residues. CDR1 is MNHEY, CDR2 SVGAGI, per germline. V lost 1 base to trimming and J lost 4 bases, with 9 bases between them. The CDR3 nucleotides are TGTGCCAGCAGTTACTTAGTAGAAGCAGATACGCAGTATTTT. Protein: CASSYLVEADTQYF.

CDR3 nucleotides: TGTGCCAGCAGCGACACCAACACCGGGGAGCTGTTTTTT. Translated: CASSDTNTGELFF. The chain couples TRBV2 to TRBJ2-2, with no clear D. The CDR3 runs to 13 residues. Germline V lookup: CDR1 SNHLY, CDR2 FYNNEI. V lost 6 bases and J lost 2, with 7 bases in between.